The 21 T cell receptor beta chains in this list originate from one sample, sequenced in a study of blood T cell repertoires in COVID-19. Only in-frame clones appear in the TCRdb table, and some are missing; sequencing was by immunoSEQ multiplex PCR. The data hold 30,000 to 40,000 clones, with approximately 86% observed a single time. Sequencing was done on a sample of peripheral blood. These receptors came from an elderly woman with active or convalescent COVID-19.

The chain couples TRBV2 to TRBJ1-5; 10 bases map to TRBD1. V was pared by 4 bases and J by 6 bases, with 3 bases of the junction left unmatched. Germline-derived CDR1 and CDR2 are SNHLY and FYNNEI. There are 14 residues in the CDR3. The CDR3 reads CASSGGDRGQPQHF. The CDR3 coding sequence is TGTGCCAGCAGTGGTGGGGACAGGGGTCAGCCCCAGCATTTT.

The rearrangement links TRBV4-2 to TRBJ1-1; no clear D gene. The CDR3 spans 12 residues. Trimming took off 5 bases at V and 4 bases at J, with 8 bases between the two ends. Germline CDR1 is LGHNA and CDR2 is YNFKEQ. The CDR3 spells CASSGDSTEAFF. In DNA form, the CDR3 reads TGTGCCAGCAGCGGAGATAGCACTGAAGCTTTCTTT.

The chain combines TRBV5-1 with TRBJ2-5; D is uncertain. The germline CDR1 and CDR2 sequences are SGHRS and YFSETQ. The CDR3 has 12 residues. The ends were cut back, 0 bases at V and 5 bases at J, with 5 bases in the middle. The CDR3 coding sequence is TGCGCCAGCAGCTTGGTCCCGGAGACCCAGTACTTC. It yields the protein CASSLVPETQYF.

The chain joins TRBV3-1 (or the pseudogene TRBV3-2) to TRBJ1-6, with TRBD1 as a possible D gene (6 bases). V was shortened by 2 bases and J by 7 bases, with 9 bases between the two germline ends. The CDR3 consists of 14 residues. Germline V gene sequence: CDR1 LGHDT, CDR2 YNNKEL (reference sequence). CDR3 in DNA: TGTGCCAGCAGCCAACGGGACAACAATTCACCCCTCCACTTT. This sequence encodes CASSQRDNNSPLHF.

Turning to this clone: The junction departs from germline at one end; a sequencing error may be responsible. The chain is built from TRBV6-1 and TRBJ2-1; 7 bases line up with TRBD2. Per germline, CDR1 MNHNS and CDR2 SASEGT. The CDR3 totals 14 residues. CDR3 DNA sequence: TGTGCCAGCAGTGAAGCCCCTCGACTAGCCAGAGCGGTCTTC. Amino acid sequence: CASSEAPRLARAVF.

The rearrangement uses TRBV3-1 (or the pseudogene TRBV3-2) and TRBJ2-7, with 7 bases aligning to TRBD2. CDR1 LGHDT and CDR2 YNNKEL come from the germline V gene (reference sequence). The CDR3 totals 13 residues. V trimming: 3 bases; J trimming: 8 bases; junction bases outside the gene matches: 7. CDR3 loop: CASSHDGGSKQYF. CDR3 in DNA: TGTGCCAGCAGCCATGACGGGGGGTCCAAGCAGTACTTC.

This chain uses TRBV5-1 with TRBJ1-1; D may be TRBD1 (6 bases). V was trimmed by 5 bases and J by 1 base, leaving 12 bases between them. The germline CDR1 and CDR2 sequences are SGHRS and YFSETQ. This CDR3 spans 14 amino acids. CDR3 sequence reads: CASRPQGSNTEAFF. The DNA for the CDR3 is TGCGCCAGCAGACCCCAGGGGTCGAACACTGAAGCTTTCTTT.

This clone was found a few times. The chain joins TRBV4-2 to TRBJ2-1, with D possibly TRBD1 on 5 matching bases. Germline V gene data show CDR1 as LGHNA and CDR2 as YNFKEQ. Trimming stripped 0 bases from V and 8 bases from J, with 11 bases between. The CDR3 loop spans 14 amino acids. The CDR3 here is CASSQDSGRDEQFF. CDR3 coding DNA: TGTGCCAGCAGCCAAGATTCTGGCAGGGATGAGCAGTTCTTC.

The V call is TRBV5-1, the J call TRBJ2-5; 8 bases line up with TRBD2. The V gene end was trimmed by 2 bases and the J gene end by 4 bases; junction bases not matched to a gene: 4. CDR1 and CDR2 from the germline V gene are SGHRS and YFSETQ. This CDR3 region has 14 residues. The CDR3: CASSFAAGGETQYF. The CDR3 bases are TGCGCCAGCAGCTTTGCCGCGGGGGGAGAGACCCAGTACTTC.

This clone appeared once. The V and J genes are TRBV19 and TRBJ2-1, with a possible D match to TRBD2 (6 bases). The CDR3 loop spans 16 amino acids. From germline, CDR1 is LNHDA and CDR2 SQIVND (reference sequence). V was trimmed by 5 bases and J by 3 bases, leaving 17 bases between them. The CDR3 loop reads CASSLRGGLFYNEQFF. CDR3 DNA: TGTGCCAGTAGTCTCCGTGGGGGACTTTTCTACAATGAGCAGTTCTTC.

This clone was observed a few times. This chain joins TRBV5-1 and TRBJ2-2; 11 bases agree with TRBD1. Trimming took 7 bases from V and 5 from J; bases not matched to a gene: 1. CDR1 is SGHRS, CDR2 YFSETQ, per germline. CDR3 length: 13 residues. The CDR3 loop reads CASGTGGTGELFF. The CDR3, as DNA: TGCGCCAGCGGGACAGGGGGAACCGGGGAGCTGTTTTTT.

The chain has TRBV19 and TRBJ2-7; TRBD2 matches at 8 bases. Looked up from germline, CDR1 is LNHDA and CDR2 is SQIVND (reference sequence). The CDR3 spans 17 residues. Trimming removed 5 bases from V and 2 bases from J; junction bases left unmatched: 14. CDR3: CASSLRRGAGATYEQYF. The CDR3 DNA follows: TGTGCCAGTAGTCTCCGGAGGGGAGCGGGAGCCACCTACGAGCAGTACTTC.

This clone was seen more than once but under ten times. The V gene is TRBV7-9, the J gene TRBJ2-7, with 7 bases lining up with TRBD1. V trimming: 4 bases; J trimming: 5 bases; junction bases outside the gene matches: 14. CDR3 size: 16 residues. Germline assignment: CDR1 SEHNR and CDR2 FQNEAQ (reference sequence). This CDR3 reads CASSYLSGGSRNEQYF. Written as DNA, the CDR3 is TGTGCCAGCAGCTACCTTTCAGGGGGTTCAAGGAACGAGCAGTACTTC.

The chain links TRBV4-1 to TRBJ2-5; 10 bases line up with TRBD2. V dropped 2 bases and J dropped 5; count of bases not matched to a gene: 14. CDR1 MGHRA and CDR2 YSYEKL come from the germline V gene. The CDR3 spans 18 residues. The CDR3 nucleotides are TGCGCCAGCAGCCAAACGCCCCAGCGGGGGGGCCCAGGGGAGACCCAGTACTTC. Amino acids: CASSQTPQRGGPGETQYF.

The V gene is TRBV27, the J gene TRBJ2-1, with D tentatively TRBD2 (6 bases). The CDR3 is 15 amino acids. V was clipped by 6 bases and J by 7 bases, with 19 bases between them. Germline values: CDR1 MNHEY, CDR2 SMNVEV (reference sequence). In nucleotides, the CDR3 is TGTGCCAGCAGATCGTTGGAGGGGTCGTTTAATGAGCAGTTCTTC. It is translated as CASRSLEGSFNEQFF.

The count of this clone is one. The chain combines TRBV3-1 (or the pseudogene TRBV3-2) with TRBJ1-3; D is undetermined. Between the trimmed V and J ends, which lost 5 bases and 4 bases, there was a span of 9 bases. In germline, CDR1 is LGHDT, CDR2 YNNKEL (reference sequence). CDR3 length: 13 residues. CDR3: CASSWGGGNTIYF. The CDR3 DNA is TGTGCCAGCAGCTGGGGAGGGGGAAACACCATATATTTT.

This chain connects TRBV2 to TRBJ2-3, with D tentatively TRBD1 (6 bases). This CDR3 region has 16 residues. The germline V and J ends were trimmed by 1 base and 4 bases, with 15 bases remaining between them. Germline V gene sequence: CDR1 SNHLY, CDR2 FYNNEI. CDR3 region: CASSEGFGQGSDTQYF. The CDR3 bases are TGTGCCAGCAGTGAAGGCTTCGGGCAGGGGTCAGATACGCAGTATTTT.

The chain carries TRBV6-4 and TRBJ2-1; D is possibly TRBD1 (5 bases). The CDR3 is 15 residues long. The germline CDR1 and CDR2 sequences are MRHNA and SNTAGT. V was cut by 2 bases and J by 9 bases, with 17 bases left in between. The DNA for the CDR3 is TGTGCCAGCAGTGACGAGGCAGGGCTACTGACTGAGCAGTTCTTC. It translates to CASSDEAGLLTEQFF.

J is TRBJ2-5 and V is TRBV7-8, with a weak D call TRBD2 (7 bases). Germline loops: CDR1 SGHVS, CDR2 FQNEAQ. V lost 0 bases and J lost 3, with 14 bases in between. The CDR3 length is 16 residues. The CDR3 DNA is TGTGCCAGCAGCTTAGCGGGGGGGCGGAGTGAAGAGACCCAGTACTTC. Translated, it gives CASSLAGGRSEETQYF.

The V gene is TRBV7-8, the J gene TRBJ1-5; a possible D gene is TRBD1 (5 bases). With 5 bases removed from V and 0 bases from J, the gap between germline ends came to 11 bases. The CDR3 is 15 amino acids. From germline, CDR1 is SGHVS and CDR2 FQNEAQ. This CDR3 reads CASSPTDFSNQPQHF. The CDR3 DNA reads TGTGCCAGCAGCCCGACAGATTTTAGCAATCAGCCCCAGCATTTT. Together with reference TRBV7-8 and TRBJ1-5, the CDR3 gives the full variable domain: GAGVSQSPRYKVAKRGQDVALRCDPISGHVSLFWYQQALGQGPEFLTYFQNEAQLDKSGLPSDRFFAERPEGSVSTLKIQRTQQEDSAVYLCASSPTDFSNQPQHFGDGTRLSIL.

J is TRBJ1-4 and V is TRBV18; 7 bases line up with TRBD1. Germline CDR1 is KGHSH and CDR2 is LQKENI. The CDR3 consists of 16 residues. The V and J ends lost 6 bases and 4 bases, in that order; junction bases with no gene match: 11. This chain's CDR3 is CASSPLGTANNEKLFF. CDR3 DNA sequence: TGTGCCAGCTCGCCCCTCGGGACAGCCAATAATGAAAAACTGTTTTTT.